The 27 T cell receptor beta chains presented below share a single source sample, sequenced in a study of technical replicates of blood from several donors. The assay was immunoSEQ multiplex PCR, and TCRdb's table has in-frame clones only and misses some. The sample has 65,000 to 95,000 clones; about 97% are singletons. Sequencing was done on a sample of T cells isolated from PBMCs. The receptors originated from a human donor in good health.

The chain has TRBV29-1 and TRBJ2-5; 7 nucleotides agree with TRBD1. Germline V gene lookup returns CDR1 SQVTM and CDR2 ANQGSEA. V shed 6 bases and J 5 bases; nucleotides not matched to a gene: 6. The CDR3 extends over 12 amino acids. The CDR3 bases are TGCAGCGTCACAGGGGCGTGGGAGACCCAGTACTTC. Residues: CSVTGAWETQYF.

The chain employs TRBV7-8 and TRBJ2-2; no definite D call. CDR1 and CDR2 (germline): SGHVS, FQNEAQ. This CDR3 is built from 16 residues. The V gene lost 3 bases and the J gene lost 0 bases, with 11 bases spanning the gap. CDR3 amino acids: CASSFRGWANTGELFF. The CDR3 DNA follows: TGTGCCAGCAGCTTCCGCGGCTGGGCGAACACCGGGGAGCTGTTTTTT.

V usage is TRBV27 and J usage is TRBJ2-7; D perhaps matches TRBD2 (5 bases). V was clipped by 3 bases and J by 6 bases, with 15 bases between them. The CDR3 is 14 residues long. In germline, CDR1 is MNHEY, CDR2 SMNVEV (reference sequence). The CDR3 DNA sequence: TGTGCCAGCAGTTTGCAACGGACTTACGCCGAGCAGTACTTC. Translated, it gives CASSLQRTYAEQYF.

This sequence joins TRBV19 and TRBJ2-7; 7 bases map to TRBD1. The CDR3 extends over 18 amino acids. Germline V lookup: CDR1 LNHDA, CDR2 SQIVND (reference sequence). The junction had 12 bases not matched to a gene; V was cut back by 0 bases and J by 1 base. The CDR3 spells CASSIDFSGTVVSYEQYF. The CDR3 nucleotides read TGTGCCAGTAGTATAGATTTTTCCGGGACAGTGGTTTCCTACGAGCAGTACTTC.

CDR3 nucleotide sequence: TGCGCCAGCAGCCTGAGTACTAGCACAGATACGCAGTATTTT. It codes for CASSLSTSTDTQYF. The rearrangement joins TRBV4-1 to TRBJ2-3, with D unclear. The CDR3 loop spans 14 amino acids. Germline lookup yields CDR1 MGHRA and CDR2 YSYEKL. The V end was cut by 4 bases, the J end by 0 bases, with 8 bases between.

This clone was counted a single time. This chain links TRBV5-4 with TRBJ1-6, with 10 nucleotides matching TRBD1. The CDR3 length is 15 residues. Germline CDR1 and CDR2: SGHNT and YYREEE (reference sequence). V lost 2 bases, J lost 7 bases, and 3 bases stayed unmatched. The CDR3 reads CASSFGTGVNSPLHF. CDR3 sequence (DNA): TGTGCCAGCAGCTTCGGGACAGGGGTGAATTCACCCCTCCACTTT.

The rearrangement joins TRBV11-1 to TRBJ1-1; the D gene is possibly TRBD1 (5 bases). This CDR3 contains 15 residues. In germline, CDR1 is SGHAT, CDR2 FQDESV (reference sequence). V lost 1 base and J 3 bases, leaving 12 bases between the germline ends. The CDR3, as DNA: TGTGCCAGCAGCTTAGGGGCCAGGGTTGACACTGAAGCTTTCTTT. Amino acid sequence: CASSLGARVDTEAFF.

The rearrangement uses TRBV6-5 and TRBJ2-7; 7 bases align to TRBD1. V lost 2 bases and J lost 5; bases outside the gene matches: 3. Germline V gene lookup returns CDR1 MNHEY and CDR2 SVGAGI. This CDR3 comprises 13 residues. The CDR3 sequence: CASSYLTGDEQYF. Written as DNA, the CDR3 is TGTGCCAGCAGTTACCTTACAGGGGACGAGCAGTACTTC.

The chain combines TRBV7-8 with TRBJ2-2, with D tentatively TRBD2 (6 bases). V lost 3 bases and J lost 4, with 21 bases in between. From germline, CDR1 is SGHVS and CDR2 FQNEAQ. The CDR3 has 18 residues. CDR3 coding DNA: TGTGCCAGCAGCTTGCGGCGGGGAACGTTGGTGGGCACCGGGGAGCTGTTTTTT. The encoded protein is CASSLRRGTLVGTGELFF.

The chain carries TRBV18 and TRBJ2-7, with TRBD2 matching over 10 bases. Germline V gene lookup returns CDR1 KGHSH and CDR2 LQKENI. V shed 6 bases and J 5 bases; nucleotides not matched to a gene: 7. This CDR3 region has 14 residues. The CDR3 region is CASSPGLAENEQYF. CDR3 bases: TGTGCCAGCTCGCCAGGACTAGCGGAGAACGAGCAGTACTTC.

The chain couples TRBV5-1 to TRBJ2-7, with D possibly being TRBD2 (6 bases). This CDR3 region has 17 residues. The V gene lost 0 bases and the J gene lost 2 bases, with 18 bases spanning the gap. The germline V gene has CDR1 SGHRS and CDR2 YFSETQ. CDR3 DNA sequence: TGCGCCAGCAGCTTGGGGGTACTTGGGACTGTTACCTACGAGCAGTACTTC. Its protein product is CASSLGVLGTVTYEQYF.

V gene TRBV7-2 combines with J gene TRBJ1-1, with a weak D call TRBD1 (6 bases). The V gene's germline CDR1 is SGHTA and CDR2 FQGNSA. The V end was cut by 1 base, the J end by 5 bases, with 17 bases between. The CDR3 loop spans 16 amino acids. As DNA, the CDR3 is TGTGCCAGCAGCTTAGGGGAAGGGGGGGGCTGGACTGAAGCTTTCTTT. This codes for CASSLGEGGGWTEAFF.

CDR3 residues: CASRISGSTQYF. For the CDR3, the DNA is TGTGCCAGCAGAATCAGCGGGTCTACGCAGTATTTT. The chain recombines TRBV2 with TRBJ2-3; maybe TRBD2 (6 bases). From germline, CDR1 is SNHLY and CDR2 FYNNEI. V was pared by 6 bases and J by 8 bases, with 12 bases between. This CDR3 has 12 amino acids.

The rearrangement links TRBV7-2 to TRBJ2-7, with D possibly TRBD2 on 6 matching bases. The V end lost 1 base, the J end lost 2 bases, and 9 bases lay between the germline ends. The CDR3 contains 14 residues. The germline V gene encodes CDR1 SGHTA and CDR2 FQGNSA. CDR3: CASSLDRGTYEQYF. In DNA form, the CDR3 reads TGTGCCAGCAGCTTAGACCGGGGGACCTACGAGCAGTACTTC.

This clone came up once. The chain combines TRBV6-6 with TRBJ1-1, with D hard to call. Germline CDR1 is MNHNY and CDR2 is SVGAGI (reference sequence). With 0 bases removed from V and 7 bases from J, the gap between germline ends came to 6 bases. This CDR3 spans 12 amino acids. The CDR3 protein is CASSYSLIEAFF. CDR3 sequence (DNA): TGTGCCAGCAGTTACTCACTTATTGAAGCTTTCTTT.

CDR3: CASSLAPQGEQFF. CDR3 nucleotide sequence: TGTGCCAGCAGCTTAGCGCCTCAGGGTGAGCAGTTCTTC. The rearrangement joins TRBV13 to TRBJ2-1; D may be TRBD1 (5 bases). CDR3 size: 13 residues. V lost 1 base to trimming and J lost 9 bases, with 10 bases between them. CDR1 and CDR2 (germline): PRHDT, FYEKMQ (reference sequence).

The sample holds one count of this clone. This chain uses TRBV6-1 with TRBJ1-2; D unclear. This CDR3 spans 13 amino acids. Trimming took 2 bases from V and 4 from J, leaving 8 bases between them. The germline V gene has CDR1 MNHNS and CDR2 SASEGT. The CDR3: CASSESLSYGYTF. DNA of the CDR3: TGTGCCAGCAGTGAAAGCCTTAGCTATGGCTACACCTTC.

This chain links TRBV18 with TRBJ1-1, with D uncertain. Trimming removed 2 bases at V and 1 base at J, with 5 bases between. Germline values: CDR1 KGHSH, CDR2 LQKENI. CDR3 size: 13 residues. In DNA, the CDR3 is TGTGCCAGCTCACCAATGGCGAACACTGAAGCTTTCTTT. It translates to CASSPMANTEAFF. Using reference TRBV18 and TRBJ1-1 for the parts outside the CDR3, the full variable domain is NAGVMQNPRHLVRRRGQEARLRCSPMKGHSHVYWYRQLPEEGLKFMVYLQKENIIDESGMPKERFSAEFPKEGPSILRIQQVVRGDSAAYFCASSPMANTEAFFGQGTRLTVV.

DNA of the CDR3: TGTGCCAGCAGTGTTTATTACAGTCTTAATGAAAAACTGTTTTTT. Encoded protein: CASSVYYSLNEKLFF. The rearrangement uses TRBV2 and TRBJ1-4; no firm D call. The V and J ends lost 4 bases and 4 bases respectively, with 13 bases between them. This CDR3 contains 15 residues. The germline gives CDR1 SNHLY, CDR2 FYNNEI.

For the CDR3, the DNA is TGCGCCAGCAGTCGACGGACAGGGGGCATCACAGATACGCAGTATTTT. Translation gives CASSRRTGGITDTQYF. This chain links TRBV23-1 with TRBJ2-3; 11 bases fit TRBD1. TRBV23-1 is known as an ORF, though its function is uncertain. There are 16 residues in the CDR3. V lost 4 bases, J lost 2 bases, and 5 bases stayed unmatched.

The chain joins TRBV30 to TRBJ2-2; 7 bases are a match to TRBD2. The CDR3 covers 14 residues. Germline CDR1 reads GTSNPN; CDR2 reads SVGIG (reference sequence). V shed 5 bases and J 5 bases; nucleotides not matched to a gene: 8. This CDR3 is CAWPPSGLTGELFF. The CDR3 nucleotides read TGTGCCTGGCCTCCTAGCGGACTAACCGGGGAGCTGTTTTTT.

This chain's CDR3 is CASSFSSNQPQHF. In DNA form, the CDR3 reads TGTGCCAGCAGCTTTAGTAGCAATCAGCCCCAGCATTTT. The chain is built from TRBV7-2 and TRBJ1-5; D remains ambiguous. The CDR3 is 13 amino acids. The germline V and J ends were trimmed by 3 bases and 0 bases, with 3 bases remaining between them. From germline, CDR1 is SGHTA and CDR2 FQGNSA.

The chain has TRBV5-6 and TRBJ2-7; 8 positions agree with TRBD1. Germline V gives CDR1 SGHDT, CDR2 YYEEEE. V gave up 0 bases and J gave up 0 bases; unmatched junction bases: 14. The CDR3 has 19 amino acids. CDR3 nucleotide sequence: TGTGCCAGCAGCTTGGATCCGGGACAGGTACTTGTTGCCTCCTACGAGCAGTACTTC. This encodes CASSLDPGQVLVASYEQYF.

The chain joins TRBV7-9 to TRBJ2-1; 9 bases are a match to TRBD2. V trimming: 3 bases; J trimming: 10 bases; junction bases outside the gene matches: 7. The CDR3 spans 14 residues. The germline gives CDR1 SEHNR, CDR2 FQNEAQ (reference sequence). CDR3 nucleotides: TGTGCCAGCAGCTTTCTTAGCGGGAGCGAGGAGCAGTTCTTC. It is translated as CASSFLSGSEEQFF.

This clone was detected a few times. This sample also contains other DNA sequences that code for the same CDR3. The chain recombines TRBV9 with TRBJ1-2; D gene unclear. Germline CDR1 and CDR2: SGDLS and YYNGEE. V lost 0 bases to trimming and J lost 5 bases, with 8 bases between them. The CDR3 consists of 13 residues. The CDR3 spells CASSVGQGYGYTF. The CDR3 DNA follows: TGTGCCAGCAGCGTAGGACAAGGATATGGCTACACCTTC.

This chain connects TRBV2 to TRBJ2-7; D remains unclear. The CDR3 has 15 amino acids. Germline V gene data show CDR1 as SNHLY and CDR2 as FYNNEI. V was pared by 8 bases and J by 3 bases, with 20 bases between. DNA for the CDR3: TGTGCCAGCGAGAGGATGGCTAGTACCCACTACGAGCAGTACTTC. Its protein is CASERMASTHYEQYF.

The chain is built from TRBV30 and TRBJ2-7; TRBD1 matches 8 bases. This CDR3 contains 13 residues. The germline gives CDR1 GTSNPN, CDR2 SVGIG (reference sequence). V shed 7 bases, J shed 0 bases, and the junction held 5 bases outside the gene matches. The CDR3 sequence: CAFRTGSSYEQYF. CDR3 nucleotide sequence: TGTGCCTTCCGGACAGGGAGCTCCTACGAGCAGTACTTC.